Sequencing of this T cell receptor beta chain was carried out in a study of T cells in Graves' hyperthyroidism and ophthalmopathy. Amplified regions were TCR beta CDR3 sequences from RNA transcripts. The study used the HTBI primer set for a first-round RT-PCR of the TCR CDR3. TCRdb reprocessed the multiplex PCR reads via MiXCR and lists one record per CDR3 protein. The sample carries nearly 600,000 distinct CDR3 sequences, about 15% recorded once. This clonotype was seen ten or more times. Sequenced: blood. The receptor was derived from a woman in her twenties or thirties with Graves' hyperthyroidism that later progressed to Graves' ophthalmopathy.

The CDR3 protein is CAIRGTGDNSPLHF. The CDR3 DNA sequence: TGTGCCATCAGAGGGACGGGAGATAATTCACCCCTCCACTTT. J is TRBJ1-6 and V is TRBV10-3, with D possibly being TRBD1 (5 bases). This CDR3 comprises 14 residues. CDR1 is ENHRY, CDR2 SYGVKD, per germline. V dropped 6 bases and J dropped 5 bases, with 11 bases sitting between them.